These T cell receptor beta chains were read from a single sample in a study of cytomegalovirus exposure and HLA in healthy donors. Here immunoSEQ multiplex PCR was the method, and the copy in TCRdb shows in-frame clones only, minus some. Found here are roughly 140,000 clones, about 64% of them singletons; the top ten hold under 7.5%. The specimen sequenced was PBMCs. The receptors stem from a woman aged 60 to 75 in good health and CMV-seropositive. Each CDR3 is given without its conserved first and last residue. Fields, in order: V gene, clone size, J gene, CDR3 protein. Where a row states a size, it is once, few, many or the class of an expanded clone; other rows omit it.

v_call: TRBV13; clone_size: few; j_call: TRBJ2-2; cdr3_aa: ASSLAQGQLRGELF
v_call: TRBV28; clone_size: once; j_call: TRBJ1-3; cdr3_aa: ASSVTGTGNTIY
v_call: TRBV6-4; clone_size: -; j_call: TRBJ1-3; cdr3_aa: ASSVKRVQGNTIY
v_call: TRBV28; clone_size: -; j_call: TRBJ2-7; cdr3_aa: ASSFSRTGRLDEQY
v_call: TRBV5-6; clone_size: -; j_call: TRBJ2-7; cdr3_aa: ASGAGGVYEQY
v_call: TRBV6-5; clone_size: once; j_call: TRBJ2-2; cdr3_aa: ASSGDYHTGELF
v_call: TRBV5-1; clone_size: -; j_call: TRBJ2-1; cdr3_aa: ASSWGHQSSYNEQF
v_call: TRBV30; clone_size: -; j_call: TRBJ2-7; cdr3_aa: AWRGGAGYEQY
v_call: TRBV5-5; clone_size: -; j_call: TRBJ1-1; cdr3_aa: ASSRRALDIRDTEAF
v_call: TRBV28; clone_size: -; j_call: TRBJ2-4; cdr3_aa: ASSPRQGWNIQY
v_call: TRBV9; clone_size: -; j_call: TRBJ2-7; cdr3_aa: ASSVEARGTYEQY
v_call: TRBV15; clone_size: few; j_call: TRBJ2-2; cdr3_aa: ATSRASGTTNTGELF
v_call: TRBV5-1; clone_size: -; j_call: TRBJ2-1; cdr3_aa: ASSWTSGSSYNEQF
v_call: TRBV19; clone_size: -; j_call: TRBJ2-7; cdr3_aa: ASKRAVQTYEQY
v_call: TRBV7-3; clone_size: -; j_call: TRBJ2-1; cdr3_aa: ASSSQGGSYNEQF
v_call: TRBV5-1; clone_size: few; j_call: TRBJ2-4; cdr3_aa: ASSLGGGENIQY
v_call: TRBV30; clone_size: -; j_call: TRBJ1-2; cdr3_aa: AWSGGGGGYT
v_call: TRBV9; clone_size: -; j_call: -; cdr3_aa: ASSEDSGQGAYEQY
v_call: TRBV6-6; clone_size: -; j_call: -; cdr3_aa: ASSIAGTYEQY
v_call: TRBV28; clone_size: few; j_call: TRBJ2-7; cdr3_aa: ASRTAGTGFYEQY
v_call: TRBV6-1; clone_size: -; j_call: TRBJ2-6; cdr3_aa: ASTRASSGANVLT
v_call: TRBV9; clone_size: few; j_call: TRBJ1-5; cdr3_aa: ASSVDGGPFSPQH
v_call: TRBV19; clone_size: -; j_call: TRBJ1-1; cdr3_aa: ASSAGLYTEAF
v_call: TRBV7-2; clone_size: -; j_call: TRBJ2-7; cdr3_aa: ASSLDAGAGRLKQY
v_call: TRBV7-2; clone_size: few; j_call: TRBJ1-1; cdr3_aa: ASTGGANTEAF
v_call: TRBV7-2; clone_size: -; j_call: TRBJ2-4; cdr3_aa: ASSLVQGAIFQY
v_call: TRBV6-5; clone_size: -; j_call: TRBJ2-7; cdr3_aa: ASSEGGFYEQY
v_call: TRBV27; clone_size: -; j_call: TRBJ1-5; cdr3_aa: ASSHRQSSNQPQH
v_call: TRBV11-2; clone_size: few; j_call: TRBJ1-1; cdr3_aa: ASSLGQGITEAF
v_call: TRBV10-2; clone_size: -; j_call: TRBJ2-7; cdr3_aa: ASSNPGGVGTEQY
v_call: TRBV21-1; clone_size: -; j_call: TRBJ2-5; cdr3_aa: ASGIQGKWETQY
v_call: TRBV7-2; clone_size: -; j_call: TRBJ2-3; cdr3_aa: ASSGDSSTDTQY
v_call: TRBV7-8; clone_size: -; j_call: TRBJ1-5; cdr3_aa: ASSPRAGTANQPQH
v_call: TRBV6-5; clone_size: -; j_call: TRBJ1-1; cdr3_aa: ASSKDRRNTEAF
v_call: TRBV7-9; clone_size: -; j_call: TRBJ2-1; cdr3_aa: ASSTNRGSSYNEQF
v_call: TRBV28; clone_size: few; j_call: TRBJ2-3; cdr3_aa: ASSLWASTDTQY
v_call: TRBV28; clone_size: few; j_call: TRBJ1-1; cdr3_aa: ASSLPLNTEAF
v_call: TRBV7-2; clone_size: -; j_call: TRBJ2-7; cdr3_aa: ASSPPGSYEQY
v_call: TRBV28; clone_size: -; j_call: TRBJ1-2; cdr3_aa: ASSLSGTTYGYT
v_call: TRBV28; clone_size: -; j_call: TRBJ1-4; cdr3_aa: ASSSPGHFEKLF
v_call: TRBV29-1; clone_size: -; j_call: TRBJ2-7; cdr3_aa: STDSSSYEQY
v_call: TRBV7-3; clone_size: few; j_call: TRBJ2-7; cdr3_aa: ASSRGGGYEQY
v_call: TRBV7-8; clone_size: -; j_call: TRBJ1-2; cdr3_aa: ASSLGRQTTDYGYT
v_call: TRBV2; clone_size: -; j_call: TRBJ1-1; cdr3_aa: ATSRQPNTEAF
v_call: TRBV2; clone_size: few; j_call: TRBJ1-6; cdr3_aa: ASVPGEGPSPLH
v_call: TRBV18; clone_size: -; j_call: -; cdr3_aa: ASSPHGRRYEQY